These T cell receptor beta chains were read from a single sample in a study of chemoradiotherapy in HPV16-positive cancers. TCRdb's table, derived via immunoSEQ multiplex PCR, lists solely in-frame clones and lacks some. Found here are approximately 3,000 clones, 75% to 95% of them singletons; the top ten hold over 2%. The sample in question was tumor tissue, obtained from a patient who underwent chemoradiotherapy. The receptor set was obtained from a human donor with HPV-associated anogenital cancer. Both conserved end residues are part of each CDR3. D genes are given only for firm matches. The size of a clone is reported for some rows only, either as once, few or many, or as a class for expanded clones.

V: TRBV9; D: NA; size: NA; J: TRBJ1-4; CDR3: CASSPPALEKLFF; DNA: TGTGCCAGCAGCCCGCCGGCTCTGGAAAAACTGTTTTTT
V: TRBV18; D: NA; size: NA; J: TRBJ2-7; CDR3: CASSGGRYEQYF; DNA: TGTGCCAGCTCAGGGGGTCGCTACGAGCAGTACTTC
V: TRBV6-5; D: NA; size: NA; J: TRBJ1-2; CDR3: CASSYTWNYGYTF; DNA: TGTGCCAGCAGTTACACATGGAACTATGGCTACACCTTC
V: TRBV30; D: NA; size: NA; J: TRBJ1-1; CDR3: CAWSVQGGYQAFF; DNA: TGTGCCTGGAGTGTACAAGGGGGATACCAAGCTTTCTTT
V: TRBV7-2; D: NA; size: NA; J: TRBJ1-1; CDR3: CASSSGLAEAFF; DNA: TGTGCCAGCAGCTCTGGGTTGGCTGAAGCTTTCTTT
V: TRBV30; D: NA; size: NA; J: TRBJ1-6; CDR3: CAWSLQGWPLHF; DNA: TGTGCCTGGAGTTTACAGGGTTGGCCCCTCCACTTT
V: TRBV19; D: NA; size: NA; J: TRBJ1-1; CDR3: CASSLWGQSYEAFF; DNA: TGTGCCAGTAGTCTCTGGGGACAATCTTATGAAGCTTTCTTT
V: TRBV30; D: NA; size: NA; J: TRBJ2-2; CDR3: CAAFTRGAGELFF; DNA: TGTGCCGCCTTTACAAGGGGGGCCGGGGAGCTGTTTTTT
V: TRBV10-3; D: NA; size: NA; J: TRBJ1-5; CDR3: CAISDLGPDQPQHF; DNA: TGTGCCATCAGTGATTTAGGGCCTGATCAGCCCCAGCATTTT
V: TRBV11-2; D: TRBD1; size: once; J: TRBJ2-3; CDR3: CASSLGTGNTDTQYF; DNA: TGTGCCAGCAGCTTAGGGACAGGGAACACAGATACGCAGTATTTT
V: TRBV5-4; D: TRBD1; size: NA; J: TRBJ1-3; CDR3: CASSRQGGAGNTIYF; DNA: TGTGCCAGCAGCCGACAGGGAGGCGCTGGAAACACCATATATTTT
V: TRBV7-2; D: TRBD1; size: NA; J: TRBJ1-2; CDR3: CASSWGQVGGGYTF; DNA: TGTGCCAGCAGCTGGGGACAGGTGGGAGGGGGCTACACCTTC
V: TRBV2; D: NA; size: NA; J: TRBJ1-1; CDR3: CASTLKSQGATFF; DNA: TGTGCCAGCACCCTTAAATCACAGGGCGCAACTTTCTTT
V: TRBV5-1; D: NA; size: NA; J: TRBJ1-5; CDR3: CASSWTVNQPQHF; DNA: TGCGCCAGCAGCTGGACAGTGAATCAGCCCCAGCATTTT
V: TRBV7-3; D: TRBD1; size: NA; J: TRBJ2-5; CDR3: CASSPTGAAETQYF; DNA: TGTGCCAGCAGCCCGACAGGGGCGGCAGAGACCCAGTACTTC
V: TRBV6-5; D: TRBD2; size: few; J: TRBJ2-1; CDR3: CASRERGGYNEQFF; DNA: TGTGCCAGCAGGGAGCGGGGGGGCTACAATGAGCAGTTCTTC
V: TRBV2; D: NA; size: NA; J: TRBJ2-1; CDR3: CASSATSLNEQFF; DNA: TGTGCCAGCAGTGCTACTAGTCTTAATGAGCAGTTCTTC
V: TRBV9; D: TRBD2; size: NA; J: TRBJ2-5; CDR3: CASSVAVAGEETQYF; DNA: TGTGCCAGCAGCGTAGCAGTAGCGGGGGAAGAGACCCAGTACTTC
V: TRBV7-6; D: NA; size: NA; J: TRBJ1-3; CDR3: CASSLAGISTIYF; DNA: TGTGCCAGCAGTCTAGCAGGGATTTCCACCATATATTTT
V: TRBV18; D: NA; size: NA; J: TRBJ1-5; CDR3: CASSPFGQTNSNQPQHF; DNA: TGTGCCAGCTCACCATTCGGACAAACCAATAGCAATCAGCCCCAGCATTTT
V: TRBV5-1; D: NA; size: NA; J: TRBJ2-1; CDR3: CASSGNTRDTEQFF; DNA: TGCGCCAGCAGCGGAAATACCCGGGACACGGAGCAGTTCTTC
V: TRBV7-2; D: NA; size: NA; J: TRBJ2-1; CDR3: CASRTVSGSKYNEQFF; DNA: TGTGCCAGCAGAACCGTGTCGGGGTCGAAATACAATGAGCAGTTCTTC
V: TRBV28; D: NA; size: NA; J: TRBJ2-7; CDR3: CASSLVGESYEQYF; DNA: TGTGCCAGCAGTTTGGTAGGGGAATCCTACGAGCAGTACTTC
V: TRBV30; D: NA; size: NA; J: TRBJ2-5; CDR3: CAWSVQGAGETQYF; DNA: TGTGCCTGGAGTGTACAAGGGGCAGGGGAGACCCAGTACTTC
V: TRBV7-6; D: TRBD1; size: NA; J: TRBJ2-7; CDR3: CASSAGTGNYEQYF; DNA: TGTGCCAGCAGCGCGGGGACAGGGAATTACGAGCAGTACTTC
V: TRBV2; D: TRBD2; size: NA; J: TRBJ2-1; CDR3: CASSATSGGANEQFF; DNA: TGTGCCAGCAGCGCCACTAGCGGGGGGGCTAATGAGCAGTTCTTC
V: TRBV28; D: NA; size: NA; J: TRBJ2-6; CDR3: CASSLDRTSSGANVLTF; DNA: TGTGCCAGCAGTTTGGACCGAACTAGCTCTGGGGCCAACGTCCTGACTTTC
V: TRBV7-2; D: NA; size: NA; J: TRBJ1-5; CDR3: CASSLSLNQPQHF; DNA: TGTGCCAGCAGCTTATCCCTGAATCAGCCCCAGCATTTT
V: TRBV9; D: TRBD1; size: NA; J: TRBJ1-6; CDR3: CASSAAGQGYNSPLHF; DNA: TGTGCCAGCAGCGCCGCGGGACAGGGTTACAATTCACCCCTCCACTTT
V: TRBV7-9; D: TRBD1; size: NA; J: TRBJ2-7; CDR3: CASSTGQGASYEQYF; DNA: TGTGCCAGCAGCACCGGACAGGGGGCTTCCTACGAGCAGTACTTC
V: TRBV29-1; D: NA; size: NA; J: TRBJ1-5; CDR3: CSVRATANQPQHF; DNA: TGCAGCGTTCGGGCCACGGCGAATCAGCCCCAGCATTTT
V: TRBV28; D: NA; size: NA; J: TRBJ1-6; CDR3: CASRSGTTNSPLHF; DNA: TGTGCCAGCCGTTCCGGGACAACTAATTCACCCCTCCACTTT
V: TRBV5-6; D: NA; size: NA; J: TRBJ1-3; CDR3: CASSWGGGGMLGNTIYF; DNA: TGTGCCAGCAGCTGGGGAGGGGGGGGCATGTTGGGAAACACCATATATTTT
V: TRBV4-1; D: NA; size: NA; J: TRBJ1-1; CDR3: CASSLHAETEAFF; DNA: TGCGCCAGCAGCCTCCACGCCGAGACTGAAGCTTTCTTT
V: TRBV25-1; D: NA; size: once; J: TRBJ2-3; CDR3: CASSEVRRSDTQYF; DNA: TGTGCCAGCAGTGAAGTACGCCGGTCCGATACGCAGTATTTT
V: TRBV28; D: NA; size: NA; J: TRBJ1-1; CDR3: CASGPAGASNTEAFF; DNA: TGTGCCAGCGGCCCTGCGGGAGCTTCGAACACTGAAGCTTTCTTT
V: TRBV9; D: TRBD1; size: NA; J: TRBJ1-4; CDR3: CASSANRGGDEKLFF; DNA: TGTGCCAGCAGCGCCAACAGGGGGGGGGATGAAAAACTGTTTTTT
V: TRBV7-7; D: TRBD1; size: NA; J: TRBJ2-5; CDR3: CASSQTGLKTQYF; DNA: TGTGCCAGCAGCCAGACAGGGTTGAAGACCCAGTACTTC
V: TRBV5-1; D: TRBD2; size: NA; J: TRBJ2-1; CDR3: CASSLLAGENEQFF; DNA: TGCGCCAGCAGCTTACTAGCGGGGGAAAATGAGCAGTTCTTC
V: TRBV15; D: NA; size: NA; J: TRBJ1-1; CDR3: CATSRGTENTEAFF; DNA: TGTGCCACCAGCAGAGGGACAGAGAACACTGAAGCTTTCTTT
V: TRBV6-5; D: NA; size: NA; J: TRBJ1-4; CDR3: CASSYGGANEKLFF; DNA: TGTGCCAGCAGTTACGGGGGGGCTAATGAAAAACTGTTTTTT
V: TRBV18; D: TRBD1; size: NA; J: TRBJ1-1; CDR3: CASSHPGQGDEAFF; DNA: TGTGCCAGCTCACATCCGGGACAGGGCGATGAAGCTTTCTTT
V: TRBV19; D: TRBD2; size: NA; J: TRBJ2-5; CDR3: CASSRGGGGETQYF; DNA: TGTGCCAGTAGTCGGGGCGGGGGAGGAGAGACCCAGTACTTC
V: TRBV6-1; D: NA; size: NA; J: TRBJ2-3; CDR3: CASSDQLPDTQYF; DNA: TGTGCCAGCAGTGATCAGTTGCCAGATACGCAGTATTTT
V: TRBV25-1; D: NA; size: NA; J: TRBJ2-7; CDR3: CASSEPIEGNIYEQYF; DNA: TGTGCCAGCAGTGAACCCATCGAAGGGAATATCTACGAGCAGTACTTC
V: TRBV5-1; D: NA; size: NA; J: TRBJ1-3; CDR3: CASSLVGGGNTIYF; DNA: TGCGCCAGCAGCTTGGTAGGGGGAGGAAACACCATATATTTT
V: TRBV14; D: TRBD1; size: once; J: TRBJ1-6; CDR3: CASSRATNRGNSPLHF; DNA: TGTGCCAGCAGCCGGGCCACCAACAGGGGTAATTCACCCCTCCACTTT